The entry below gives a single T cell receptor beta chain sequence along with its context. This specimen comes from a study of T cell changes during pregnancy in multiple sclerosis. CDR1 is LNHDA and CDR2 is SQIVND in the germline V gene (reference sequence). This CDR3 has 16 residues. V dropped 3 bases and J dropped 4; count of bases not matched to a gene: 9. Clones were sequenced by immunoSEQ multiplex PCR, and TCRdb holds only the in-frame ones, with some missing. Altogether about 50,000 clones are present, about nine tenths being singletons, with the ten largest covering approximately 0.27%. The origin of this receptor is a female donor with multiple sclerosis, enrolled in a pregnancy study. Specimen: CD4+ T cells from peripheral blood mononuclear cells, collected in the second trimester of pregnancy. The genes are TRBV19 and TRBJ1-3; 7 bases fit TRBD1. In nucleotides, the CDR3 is TGTGCCAGTAGTATCCTAACAGGGGAGTGGGGAAACACCATATATTTT. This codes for CASSILTGEWGNTIYF.